The clone carrying this T cell receptor (beta chain) was seen a single time. This sample was included in a study of blood T cell repertoires in COVID-19. Background on the study: Both acute and convalescent COVID-19 samples were obtained from the United States, Italy and Spain. PBMCs, B-cell-depleted T cells, or T cells were the source of the cDNA or gDNA that made up the material.

V lost 7 bases and J 0 bases, leaving 9 bases between the germline ends. Germline CDR1 MNHEY, CDR2 SVGAGI. The CDR3 consists of 14 residues. TCRdb's table, derived via immunoSEQ multiplex PCR, lists solely in-frame clones and lacks some. This repertoire shows about 160,000 clones, around three quarters found once; its top ten account for roughly 8.3%. The rearrangement uses TRBV6-5 and TRBJ2-2; D is uncertain. The receptor was derived from a man aged 55-75 years with acute or convalescent COVID-19. Source material: peripheral blood. CDR3 in DNA: TGTGCCAGCACCGAGACACCGAACACCGGGGAGCTGTTTTTT. Translation: CASTETPNTGELFF.